The clone carrying this T cell receptor beta chain was seen only once. Per germline, CDR1 SGHRS and CDR2 YFSETQ. Deletions cut 5 bases from V and 0 bases from J, with 18 bases between. The CDR3 consists of 16 residues. This specimen belongs to a study of blood T cell repertoires in COVID-19. Study-level information: Samples taken during acute and convalescent COVID-19 were collected in the United States, Italy and Spain. From T cells, B-cell-depleted T cells, or PBMCs came the material, which was cDNA or gDNA.

In the authors' workflow: Amplification from reference gene primers served as the basis for estimated nucleated cell counts. The assay was immunoSEQ multiplex PCR, and TCRdb's table has in-frame clones only and misses some. V, J and clone size are those of that table, while D and trimming were read from the DNA. This table has about 230,000 clones, around four fifths appearing once. The TCR originated in a man of 80 years or more with acute or convalescent COVID-19. The sample was peripheral blood. The V call is TRBV5-1, the J call TRBJ2-7, with D maybe TRBD1 (5 bases). CDR3 sequence (DNA): TGCGCCAGCAGTCTGGGGCCCTCCATTACCTCCTACGAGCAGTACTTC. Its protein product is CASSLGPSITSYEQYF.